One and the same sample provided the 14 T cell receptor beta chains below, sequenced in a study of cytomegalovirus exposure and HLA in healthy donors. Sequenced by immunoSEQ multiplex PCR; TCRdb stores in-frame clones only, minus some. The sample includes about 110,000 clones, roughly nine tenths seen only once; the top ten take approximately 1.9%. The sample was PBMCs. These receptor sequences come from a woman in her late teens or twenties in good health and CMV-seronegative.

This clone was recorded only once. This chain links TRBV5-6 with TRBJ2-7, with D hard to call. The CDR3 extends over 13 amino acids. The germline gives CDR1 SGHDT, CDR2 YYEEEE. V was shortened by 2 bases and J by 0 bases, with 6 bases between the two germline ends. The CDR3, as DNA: TGTGCCAGCAGCTTCGGGTTCTCCTACGAGCAGTACTTC. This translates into CASSFGFSYEQYF.

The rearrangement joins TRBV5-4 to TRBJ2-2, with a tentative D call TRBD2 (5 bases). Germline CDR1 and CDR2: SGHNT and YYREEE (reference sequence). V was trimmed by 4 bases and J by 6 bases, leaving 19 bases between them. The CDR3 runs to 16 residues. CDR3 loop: CASSPPNGRGSGELFF. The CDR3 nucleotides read TGTGCCAGCAGCCCACCCAACGGACGAGGGTCCGGGGAGCTGTTTTTT.

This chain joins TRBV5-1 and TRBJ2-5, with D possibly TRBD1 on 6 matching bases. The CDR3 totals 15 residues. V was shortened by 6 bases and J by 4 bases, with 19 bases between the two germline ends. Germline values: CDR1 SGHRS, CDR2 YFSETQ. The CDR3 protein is CASTQGTTRRETQYF. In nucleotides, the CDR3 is TGCGCCAGCACCCAGGGGACCACGAGGAGAGAGACCCAGTACTTC.

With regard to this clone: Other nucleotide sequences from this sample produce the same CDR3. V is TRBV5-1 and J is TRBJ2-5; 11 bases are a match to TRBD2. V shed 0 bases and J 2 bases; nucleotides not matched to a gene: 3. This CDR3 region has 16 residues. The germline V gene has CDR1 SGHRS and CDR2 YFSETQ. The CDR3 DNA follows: TGCGCCAGCAGCTTGGTCCTAGCGGGGGGACAAGAGACCCAGTACTTC. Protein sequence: CASSLVLAGGQETQYF. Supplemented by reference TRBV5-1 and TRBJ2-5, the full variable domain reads KAGVTQTPRYLIKTRGQQVTLSCSPISGHRSVSWYQQTPGQGLQFLFEYFSETQRNKGNFPGRFSGRQFSNSRSEMNVSTLELGDSALYLCASSLVLAGGQETQYFGPGTRLLVL.

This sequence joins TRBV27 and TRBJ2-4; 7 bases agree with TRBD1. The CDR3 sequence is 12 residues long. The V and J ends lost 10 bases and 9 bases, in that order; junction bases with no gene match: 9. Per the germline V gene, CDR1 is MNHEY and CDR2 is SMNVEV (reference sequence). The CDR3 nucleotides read TGTGCCACCCCGGACAGGTGGGGCATTCAGTACTTC. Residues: CATPDRWGIQYF.

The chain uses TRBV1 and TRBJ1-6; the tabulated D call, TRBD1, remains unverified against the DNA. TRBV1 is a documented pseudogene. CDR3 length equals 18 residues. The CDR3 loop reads CTSSHIWDRANYNSPLHF. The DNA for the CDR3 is TGCACCAGCAGCCATATCTGGGACAGGGCGAATTATAATTCACCCCTCCACTTT.

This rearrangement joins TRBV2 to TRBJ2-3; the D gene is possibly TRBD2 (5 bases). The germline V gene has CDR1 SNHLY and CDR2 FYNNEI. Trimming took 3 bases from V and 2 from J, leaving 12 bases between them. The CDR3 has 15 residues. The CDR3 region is CASSDSSRFTDTQYF. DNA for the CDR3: TGTGCCAGCAGTGATTCTAGCCGATTCACAGATACGCAGTATTTT.

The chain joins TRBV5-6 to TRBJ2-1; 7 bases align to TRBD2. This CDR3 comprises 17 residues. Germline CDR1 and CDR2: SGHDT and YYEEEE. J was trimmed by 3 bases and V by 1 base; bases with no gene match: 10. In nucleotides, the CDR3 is TGTGCCAGCAGCTTGATAATCGATACTAGCGACTACAATGAGCAGTTCTTC. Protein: CASSLIIDTSDYNEQFF.

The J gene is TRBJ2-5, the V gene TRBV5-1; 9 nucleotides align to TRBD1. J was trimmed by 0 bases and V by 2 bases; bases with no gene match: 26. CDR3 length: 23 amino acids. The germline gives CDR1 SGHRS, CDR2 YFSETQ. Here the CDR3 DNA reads TGCGCCAGCAGCTTAAGGGGGGGCTCGATCGCCGGGACAGGGCTGAAATACCAAGAGACCCAGTACTTC. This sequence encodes CASSLRGGSIAGTGLKYQETQYF.

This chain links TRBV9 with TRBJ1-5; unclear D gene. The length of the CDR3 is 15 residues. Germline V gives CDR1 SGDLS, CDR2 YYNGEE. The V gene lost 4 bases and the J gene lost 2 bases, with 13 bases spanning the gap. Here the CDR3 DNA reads TGTGCCAGCAGCCCCCGGGGAATAGGCAATCAGCCCCAGCATTTT. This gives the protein CASSPRGIGNQPQHF.

The DNA for the CDR3 is TGTGCCAGCAGTCGGGGACAGGGATCCTACGAGCAGTACTTC. It is translated as CASSRGQGSYEQYF. The chain uses TRBV27 and TRBJ2-7; 9 nucleotides match TRBD1. Per the germline V gene, CDR1 is MNHEY and CDR2 is SMNVEV (reference sequence). The CDR3 sequence is 14 residues long. The ends lost 5 bases at V and 1 base at J; junction bases unmatched: 3.

The CDR3 here is CASSPQVEGNTIYF. DNA of the CDR3: TGTGCCAGCAGCCCCCAGGTGGAAGGAAACACCATATATTTT. The chain carries TRBV4-2 and TRBJ1-3; D gene uncertain. Deletions cut 4 bases from V and 4 bases from J, with 11 bases between. This CDR3 is built from 14 residues. Germline CDR1 is LGHNA and CDR2 is YNFKEQ.

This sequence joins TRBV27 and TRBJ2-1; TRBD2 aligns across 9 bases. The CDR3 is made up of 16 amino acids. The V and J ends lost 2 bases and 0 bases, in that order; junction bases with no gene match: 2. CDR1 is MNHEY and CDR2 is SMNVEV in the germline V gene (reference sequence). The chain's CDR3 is CASSLASGVSYNEQFF. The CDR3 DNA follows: TGTGCCAGCAGTTTAGCTAGCGGGGTCTCCTACAATGAGCAGTTCTTC.

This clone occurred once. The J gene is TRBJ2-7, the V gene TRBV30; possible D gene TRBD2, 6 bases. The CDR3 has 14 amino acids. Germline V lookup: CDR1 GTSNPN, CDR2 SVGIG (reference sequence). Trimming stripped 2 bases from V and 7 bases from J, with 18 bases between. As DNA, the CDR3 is TGTGCCTGGAGTATAGGAGGGAGAGTGGGAGAGCAGTACTTC. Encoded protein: CAWSIGGRVGEQYF.